These 17 T cell receptor beta chains were all obtained from the same sample, sequenced in a study (dated by TCRdb to 2013 to 2016). Tregs were isolated as CD4+CD25+CD127-/low cells. Libraries were prepared through 5' RACE. Sequenced using an Illumina MiSeq. Through fastp at Q25 and MiXCR, TCRdb rebuilt clones from the public reads, retaining in-frame beta chains. Each entry merges the rows of one CDR3 protein and shows their most common DNA and genes. Present in this sample are roughly 58,000 distinct CDR3 sequences, under 25% of which were seen just once. The ten largest make up 3.2% of the sample. Sequencing was carried out using tumor-infiltrating Tregs sorted from the breast tumor. The receptors were gathered from a female donor with breast cancer.

Remarks on this clonotype: A much larger clone is a single base away; this may be a read error. The chain has TRBV5-1 and TRBJ1-2; D is perhaps TRBD1 (6 bases). The CDR3 runs 14 residues. Trimming cost V 0 bases and J 6 bases, with 12 bases left between them. Germline CDR1 SGHRS, CDR2 YFSETQ. CDR3 nucleotides: TGCGCCAGCAGCTTGGAGCAGGGGAACCATGGCTACACCTTC. Translating gives CASSLEQGNHGYTF.

This clonotype was counted a few times. V and J are TRBV4-1 and TRBJ2-3; D is undetermined. The CDR3 is 13 residues long. CDR1 MGHRA and CDR2 YSYEKL come from the germline V gene. V was clipped by 4 bases and J by 5 bases, with 10 bases between them. Written as DNA, the CDR3 is TGCGCCAGCAGCCTCTGGCTAGGAGATACGCAGTATTTT. Translating it yields CASSLWLGDTQYF.

The genes are TRBV5-7 and TRBJ1-1, with D possibly matching TRBD1 (5 bases). TRBV5-7 is assigned to the ORF class and has an uncertain function. V lost 1 base and J lost 0, with 25 bases in between. The CDR3 totals 20 residues. The CDR3 nucleotides read TGTGCCAGCAGCTTGTGGGGCCCCGCAGGGAGGCTTTTAATGAACACTGAAGCTTTCTTT. It yields the protein CASSLWGPAGRLLMNTEAFF.

The rearrangement uses TRBV9 and TRBJ2-2; D gene ambiguous. Germline CDR1 is SGDLS and CDR2 is YYNGEE. This CDR3 comprises 15 residues. V dropped 4 bases and J dropped 0 bases, with 10 bases sitting between them. CDR3 coding DNA: TGTGCCAGCAGCCGATTCCAGACGAACACCGGGGAGCTGTTTTTT. It encodes CASSRFQTNTGELFF.

The chain recombines TRBV4-1 with TRBJ2-3; 9 bases agree with TRBD1. The CDR3 contains 15 residues. From germline, CDR1 is MGHRA and CDR2 YSYEKL. J was trimmed by 3 bases and V by 8 bases; bases with no gene match: 9. This chain's CDR3 is CASSRGTGKTDTQYF. The CDR3 DNA sequence: TGCGCCAGCTCCCGGGGGACAGGGAAGACAGATACGCAGTATTTT.

V gene TRBV20-1 combines with J gene TRBJ1-6, with D possibly being TRBD1 (6 bases). The CDR3 has 15 residues. From germline, CDR1 is DFQATT and CDR2 SNEGSKA (reference sequence). The V end was cut by 1 base, the J end by 7 bases, with 14 bases between. CDR3 residues: CSARVSGAGNSPLHF. The CDR3 bases are TGCAGTGCTAGAGTCTCGGGGGCCGGGAATTCACCCCTCCACTTT.

V usage is TRBV7-6 and J usage is TRBJ2-5; perhaps D is TRBD1 or TRBD2 (5 bases each). The CDR3 totals 13 residues. The germline V gene encodes CDR1 SGHVS and CDR2 FNYEAQ. V was clipped by 5 bases and J by 2 bases, with 9 bases between them. As DNA, the CDR3 is TGTGCCAGCAGCAAGGGACGGCAAGAGACCCAGTACTTC. Its translation is CASSKGRQETQYF. Full variable domain (rest looked up from reference TRBV7-6 and TRBJ2-5): GAGVSQSPRYKVTKRGQDVALRCDPISGHVSLYWYRQALGQGPEFLTYFNYEAQQDKSGLPNDRFSAERPEGSISTLTIQRTEQRDSAMYRCASSKGRQETQYFGPGTRLLVL.

This clonotype showed up many times. The chain employs TRBV6-2 or TRBV6-3 and TRBJ1-5; weak D call: TRBD1 (5 bases). Germline CDR1 and CDR2: MNHEY and SVGEGT. V was shortened by 6 bases and J by 6 bases, with 18 bases between the two germline ends. The CDR3 consists of 15 residues. CDR3 coding DNA: TGTGCCAGCAGACTGTCGACTCCGAGGGGTCAGCCCCAGCATTTT. Its protein is CASRLSTPRGQPQHF.

Ten or more counts support this clonotype. This sequence joins TRBV9 and TRBJ1-2; D is unclear. CDR1 and CDR2 (germline): SGDLS, YYNGEE. This CDR3 comprises 16 residues. The germline V and J ends were trimmed by 0 bases and 1 base, with 13 bases remaining between them. This CDR3 reads CASSVGPTNLNYGYTF. DNA of the CDR3: TGTGCCAGCAGCGTAGGACCGACTAACCTTAACTATGGCTACACCTTC.

DNA for the CDR3: TGTGCCAGCAGCCAAGGGGTGGAAAAACTGTTTTTT. It is translated as CASSQGVEKLFF. The chain joins TRBV14 to TRBJ1-4; the D is unclear. The CDR3 totals 12 residues. CDR1 and CDR2 (germline): SGHDN, FVKESK. V was cut by 1 base and J by 8 bases, with 5 bases left in between.

In this sample, this clonotype turned up a few times. The chain combines TRBV12-3 or TRBV12-4 with TRBJ2-3; 14 bases match TRBD2. CDR3 length: 16 amino acids. The V segment lost 6 bases and the J segment 6 bases; nucleotides outside the gene matches: 8. For the CDR3, the DNA is TGTGCCAGCAGCTTCGGGACTAGCGGGGGAGGTGATACGCAGTATTTT. It translates to CASSFGTSGGGDTQYF.

The chain recombines TRBV5-1 with TRBJ2-6, with D hard to call. The CDR3 contains 16 residues. From germline, CDR1 is SGHRS and CDR2 YFSETQ. V was clipped by 2 bases and J by 0 bases, with 9 bases between them. The CDR3 DNA follows: TGCGCCAGCAGCTTCCTTTGGGACTCTGGGGCCAACGTCCTGACTTTC. Amino acids: CASSFLWDSGANVLTF.

J is TRBJ2-3 and V is TRBV6-2 or TRBV6-3; no reliable D call. This CDR3 has 14 amino acids. Germline CDR1 reads MNHEY; CDR2 reads SVGEGT. Trimming took off 0 bases at V and 4 bases at J, with 8 bases between the two ends. The CDR3 coding sequence is TGTGCCAGCAGTTACTCGATCCAGCCAGATACGCAGTATTTT. This codes for CASSYSIQPDTQYF.

This clonotype was observed at least ten times. The chain recombines TRBV12-3 or TRBV12-4 with TRBJ2-3, with 7 nucleotides matching TRBD1. V trimming: 3 bases; J trimming: 12 bases; junction bases outside the gene matches: 6. The CDR3 extends over 12 amino acids. CDR3 in DNA: TGTGCCAGCAGTTTCGACAGGGCGTTACAGTATTTT. Encoded protein: CASSFDRALQYF.

The sample holds a few counts of this clonotype. V and J are TRBV5-6 and TRBJ2-7; TRBD2 matches 9 bases. CDR3 size: 15 residues. The junction had 5 bases not matched to a gene; V was cut back by 2 bases and J by 2 bases. CDR1 SGHDT and CDR2 YYEEEE come from the germline V gene. CDR3 DNA sequence: TGTGCCAGCAGCTTTTATCTAGCGGGACCCTACGAGCAGTACTTC. Translating gives CASSFYLAGPYEQYF.

This clonotype came up many times. CDR3 nucleotides: TGTGCCAGCAGTGAGTCAACTGAACAAGAGACCCAGTACTTC. Protein sequence: CASSESTEQETQYF. The chain links TRBV25-1 to TRBJ2-5; no reliable D call. The germline V gene encodes CDR1 MGHDK and CDR2 SYGVNS. The CDR3 loop spans 14 amino acids. Trimming removed 3 bases at V and 2 bases at J, with 10 bases between.

Details on this clonotype: Germline is not matched at one junction end, which may reflect a read error. The chain is built from TRBV5-1 and TRBJ2-2, with D maybe TRBD2 (6 bases). In germline, CDR1 is SGHRS, CDR2 YFSETQ. This CDR3 contains 20 residues. The CDR3 nucleotides are TGTGCCAGCAGCGCGCCCGGTTTGGGGGTTAGCGGACGCGGCACCGGGGAGCTGTTTTTT. Amino acid sequence: CASSAPGLGVSGRGTGELFF.